This T cell receptor beta chain was captured by sequencing in a study of cytomegalovirus exposure and HLA in healthy donors. In the PCR, 60 Vbeta and 13 Jbeta primers were used. Sequenced by immunoSEQ multiplex PCR; TCRdb stores in-frame clones only, minus some. Among approximately 140,000 clones listed, about 76% were seen once. V was cut by 7 bases and J by 0 bases, with 16 bases left in between. There are 14 residues in the CDR3. Looked up from germline, CDR1 is SQVTM and CDR2 is ANQGSEA. The receptor was isolated from a female donor in good health and CMV-seronegative. This sequence joins TRBV29-1 and TRBJ2-7, with a weak D call TRBD1 (6 bases). Sequenced input: PBMCs. The DNA for the CDR3 is TGCAGCGGCCTGATCAGGGGACCCTCCTACGAGCAGTACTTC. Translating it yields CSGLIRGPSYEQYF.